Sequencing of this T cell receptor (beta chain) was carried out in a study of shared clonotypes between healthy human individuals. In the study overall: CD4 naive cells filled three plates per donor, CD4 memory three, CD8 naive two and CD8 memory one.

Using around 200 ng DNA, tens of thousands of T cell genomes, the sorted-subset replicate PCRs were run. Measured with immunoSEQ multiplex PCR; TCRdb has only the in-frame clones, and not every one. The data show more than 2 million clones, around 95% seen once. Concerning this clone itself: Antigen: not known.

CDR3 size: 15 residues. Germline CDR1 reads LNHDA; CDR2 reads SQIVND (reference sequence). V gave up 3 bases and J gave up 4 bases; unmatched junction bases: 2. Splitting the CD4+ cells yielded a CD45RA+ naive subset and a CD45RA-negative memory subset. Regarding the study as a whole: Limitation of the genetic and exposure-history diversity represented came from the few donors.

This TCR derives from a man between 18 and 29 years old in good health. Sequencing was performed on naive CD4+ T cells sorted from blood. The subset: CD45RA+ positively selected. The rearrangement links TRBV19 to TRBJ2-1; TRBD2 aligns across 11 bases. The CDR3 region is CASSISGGGYNEQFF. The CDR3 DNA sequence: TGTGCCAGTAGTATTAGCGGGGGGGGTTACAATGAGCAGTTCTTC.